Reported below is one TCR beta chain. The data are from a study of CD8 T cells in Susac syndrome. Sequencing of TCR beta was carried out in blood CD8+ and CD4+ T cells. With random hexamers, roughly 0.45 to 1 ug RNA was reverse transcribed. Amplification of TCR beta CDR3 by immunoSEQ multiplex PCR spanned 54 Vbeta and 13 Jbeta. A single record per CDR3 protein comes from TCRdb applying MiXCR to the immunoSEQ multiplex PCR reads. The table shows 150,000 to 180,000 distinct CDR3 sequences, with roughly 95% occurring only once. CDR1 and CDR2 from the germline V gene are MNHNY and SVGAGI (reference sequence). V was clipped by 6 bases and J by 7 bases; unmatched bases: 12. The CDR3 loop spans 15 amino acids.

Sequencing was performed on CD8+ T cells from PBMCs. The TCR originated in a human donor with multiple sclerosis. This chain uses TRBV6-6 with TRBJ2-1; TRBD1 matches at 7 bases. The CDR3 nucleotides are TGTGCCAGCAGCCAAAACAGGGGTATGGGGAATGAGCAGTTCTTC. Translation: CASSQNRGMGNEQFF.